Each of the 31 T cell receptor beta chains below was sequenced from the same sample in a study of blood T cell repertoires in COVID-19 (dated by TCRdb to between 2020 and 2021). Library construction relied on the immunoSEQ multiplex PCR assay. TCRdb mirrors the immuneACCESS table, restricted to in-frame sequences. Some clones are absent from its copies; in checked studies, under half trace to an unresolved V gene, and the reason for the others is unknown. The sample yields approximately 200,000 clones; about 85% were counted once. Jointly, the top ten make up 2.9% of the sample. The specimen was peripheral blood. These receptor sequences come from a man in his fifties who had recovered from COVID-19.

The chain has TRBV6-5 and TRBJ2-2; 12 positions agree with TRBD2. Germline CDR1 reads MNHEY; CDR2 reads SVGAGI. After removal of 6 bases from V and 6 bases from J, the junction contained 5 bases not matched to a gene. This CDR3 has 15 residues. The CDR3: CASRRLAGAAGELFF. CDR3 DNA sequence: TGTGCCAGCAGGAGACTAGCGGGAGCGGCCGGGGAGCTGTTTTTT.

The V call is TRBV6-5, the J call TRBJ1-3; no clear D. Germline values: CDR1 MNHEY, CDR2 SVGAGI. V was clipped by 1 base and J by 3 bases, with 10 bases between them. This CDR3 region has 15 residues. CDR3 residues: CASSYLGVSGNTIYF. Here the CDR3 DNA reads TGTGCCAGCAGTTACTTGGGAGTGAGTGGAAACACCATATATTTT.

The CDR3 here is CASIRGVLRETQYF. The CDR3, as DNA: TGTGCCAGTATAAGGGGCGTACTTCGGGAGACCCAGTACTTC. The chain couples TRBV19 to TRBJ2-5; TRBD1 might be the D (5 bases). Trimming stripped 7 bases from V and 5 bases from J, with 17 bases between. The germline V gene has CDR1 LNHDA and CDR2 SQIVND (reference sequence). The CDR3 covers 14 residues.

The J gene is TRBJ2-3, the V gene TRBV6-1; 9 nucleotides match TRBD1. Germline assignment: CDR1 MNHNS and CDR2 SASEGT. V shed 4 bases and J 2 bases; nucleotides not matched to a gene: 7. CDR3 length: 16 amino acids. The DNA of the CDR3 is TGTGCCAGCAGTGGAAGGACAGGGGCGGTCACAGATACGCAGTATTTT. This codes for CASSGRTGAVTDTQYF.

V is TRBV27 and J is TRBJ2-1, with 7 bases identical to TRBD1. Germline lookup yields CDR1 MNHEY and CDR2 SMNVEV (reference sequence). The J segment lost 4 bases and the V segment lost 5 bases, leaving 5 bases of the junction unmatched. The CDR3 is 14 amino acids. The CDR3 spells CASSVGQVYNEQFF. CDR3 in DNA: TGTGCCAGCAGTGTTGGACAGGTATACAATGAGCAGTTCTTC.

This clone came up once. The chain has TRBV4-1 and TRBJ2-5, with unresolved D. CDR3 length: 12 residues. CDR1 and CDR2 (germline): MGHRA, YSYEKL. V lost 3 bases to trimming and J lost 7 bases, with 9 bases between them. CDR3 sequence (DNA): TGCGCCAGCAGCCATGGAGCCGGGACCCAGTACTTC. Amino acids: CASSHGAGTQYF.

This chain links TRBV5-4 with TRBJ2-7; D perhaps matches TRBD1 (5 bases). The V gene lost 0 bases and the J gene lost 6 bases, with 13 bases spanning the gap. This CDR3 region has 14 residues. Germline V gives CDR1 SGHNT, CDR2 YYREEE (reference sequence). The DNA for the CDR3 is TGTGCCAGCAGCTTGGGGACAAAACTGAGCGAGCAGTACTTC. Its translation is CASSLGTKLSEQYF.

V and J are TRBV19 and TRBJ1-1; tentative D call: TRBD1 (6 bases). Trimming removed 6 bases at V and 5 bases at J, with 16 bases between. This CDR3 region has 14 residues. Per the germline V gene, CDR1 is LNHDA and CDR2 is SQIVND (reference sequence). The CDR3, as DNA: TGTGCCAGTAGAGTAGGGGGTTTGGGGACTGAAGCTTTCTTT. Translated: CASRVGGLGTEAFF.

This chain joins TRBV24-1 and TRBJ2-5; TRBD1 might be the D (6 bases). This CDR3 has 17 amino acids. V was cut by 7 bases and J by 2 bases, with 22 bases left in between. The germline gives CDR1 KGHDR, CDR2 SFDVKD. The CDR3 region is CATRERDHRERQETQYF. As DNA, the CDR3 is TGTGCCACCAGGGAGAGGGATCACAGGGAACGGCAAGAGACCCAGTACTTC.

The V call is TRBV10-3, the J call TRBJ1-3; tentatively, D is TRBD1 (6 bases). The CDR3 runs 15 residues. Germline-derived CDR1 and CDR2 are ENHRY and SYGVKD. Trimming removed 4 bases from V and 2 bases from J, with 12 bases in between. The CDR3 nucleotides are TGTGCCATCAGTGGACTTGGGACACCTGGAAACACCATATATTTT. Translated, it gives CAISGLGTPGNTIYF.

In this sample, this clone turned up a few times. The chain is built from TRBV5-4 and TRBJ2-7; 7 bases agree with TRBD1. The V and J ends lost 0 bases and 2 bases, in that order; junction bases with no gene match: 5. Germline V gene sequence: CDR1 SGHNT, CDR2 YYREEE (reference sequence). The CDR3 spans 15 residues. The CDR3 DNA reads TGTGCCAGCAGCTTGGAGCAGGGGACAGCCTACGAGCAGTACTTC. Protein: CASSLEQGTAYEQYF.

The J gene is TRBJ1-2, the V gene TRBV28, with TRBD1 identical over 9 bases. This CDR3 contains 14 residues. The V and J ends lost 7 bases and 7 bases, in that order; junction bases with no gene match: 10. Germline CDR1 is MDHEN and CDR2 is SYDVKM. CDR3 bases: TGTGCCAGCACCTCGACAGGGGGGTTTGGTGGCTACACCTTC. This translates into CASTSTGGFGGYTF.

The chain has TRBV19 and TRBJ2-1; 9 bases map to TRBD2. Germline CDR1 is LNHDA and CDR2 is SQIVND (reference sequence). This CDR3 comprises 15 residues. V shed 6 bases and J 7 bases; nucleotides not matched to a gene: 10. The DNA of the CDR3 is TGTGCCAGTAGCCTAGCGGTAGCGGGAGAAAATGAGCAGTTCTTC. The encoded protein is CASSLAVAGENEQFF.

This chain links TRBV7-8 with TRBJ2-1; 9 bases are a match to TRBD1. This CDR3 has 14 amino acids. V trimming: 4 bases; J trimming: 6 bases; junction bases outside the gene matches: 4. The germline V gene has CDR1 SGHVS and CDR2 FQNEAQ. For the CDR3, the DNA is TGTGCCAGCAGCTCGCGGACAGGGGCCAATGAGCAGTTCTTC. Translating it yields CASSSRTGANEQFF.

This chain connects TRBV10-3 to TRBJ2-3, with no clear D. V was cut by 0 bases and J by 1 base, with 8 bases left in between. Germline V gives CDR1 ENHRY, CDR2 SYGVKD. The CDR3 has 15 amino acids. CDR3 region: CAISESTRRTDTQYF. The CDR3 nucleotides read TGTGCCATCAGTGAGTCGACACGCCGCACAGATACGCAGTATTTT.

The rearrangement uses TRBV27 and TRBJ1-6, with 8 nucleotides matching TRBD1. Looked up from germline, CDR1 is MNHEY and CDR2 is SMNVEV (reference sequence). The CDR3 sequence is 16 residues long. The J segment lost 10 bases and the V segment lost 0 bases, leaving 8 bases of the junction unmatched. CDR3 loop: CASSLSSARGRSPLHF. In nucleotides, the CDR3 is TGTGCCAGCAGTTTATCCAGCGCCAGGGGGCGATCACCCCTCCACTTT.

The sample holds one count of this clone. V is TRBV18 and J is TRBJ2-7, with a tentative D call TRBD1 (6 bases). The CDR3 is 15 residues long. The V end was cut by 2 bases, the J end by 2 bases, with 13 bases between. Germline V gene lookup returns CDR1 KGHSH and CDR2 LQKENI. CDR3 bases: TGTGCCAGCTCACCAGATGCGACAGGCGCCTACGAGCAGTACTTC. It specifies CASSPDATGAYEQYF.

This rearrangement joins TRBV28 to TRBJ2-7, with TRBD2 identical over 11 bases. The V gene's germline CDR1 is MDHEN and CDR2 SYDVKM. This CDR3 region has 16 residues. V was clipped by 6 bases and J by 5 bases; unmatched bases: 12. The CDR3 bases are TGTGCCAGCAGATTAAGAGGTAGCGGGAGGGCCAACGAGCAGTACTTC. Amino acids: CASRLRGSGRANEQYF.

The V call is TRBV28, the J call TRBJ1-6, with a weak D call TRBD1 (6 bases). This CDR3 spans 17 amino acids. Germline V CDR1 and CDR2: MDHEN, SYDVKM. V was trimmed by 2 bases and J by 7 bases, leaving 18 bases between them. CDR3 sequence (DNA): TGTGCCAGCAGTTTAGGGAGCGGGGGGCTCGGGAATTCACCCCTCCACTTT. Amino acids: CASSLGSGGLGNSPLHF. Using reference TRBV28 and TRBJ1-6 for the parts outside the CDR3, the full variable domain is DVKVTQSSRYLVKRTGEKVFLECVQDMDHENMFWYRQDPGLGLRLIYFSYDVKMKEKGDIPEGYSVSREKKERFSLILESASTNQTSMYLCASSLGSGGLGNSPLHFGNGTRLTVT.

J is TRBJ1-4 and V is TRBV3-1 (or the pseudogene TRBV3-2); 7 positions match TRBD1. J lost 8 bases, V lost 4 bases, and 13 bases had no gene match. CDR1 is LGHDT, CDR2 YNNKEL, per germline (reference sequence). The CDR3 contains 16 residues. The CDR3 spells CASSPRTGRTWEKLFF. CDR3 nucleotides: TGTGCCAGCAGCCCCCGGACAGGTCGCACGTGGGAAAAACTGTTTTTT.

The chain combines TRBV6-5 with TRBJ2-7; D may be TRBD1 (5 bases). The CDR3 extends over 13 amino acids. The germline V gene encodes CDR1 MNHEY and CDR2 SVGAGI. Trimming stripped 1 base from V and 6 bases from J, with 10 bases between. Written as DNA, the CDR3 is TGTGCCAGCAGTTACTTTCAGGGTGGCGAGCAGTACTTC. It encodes CASSYFQGGEQYF.

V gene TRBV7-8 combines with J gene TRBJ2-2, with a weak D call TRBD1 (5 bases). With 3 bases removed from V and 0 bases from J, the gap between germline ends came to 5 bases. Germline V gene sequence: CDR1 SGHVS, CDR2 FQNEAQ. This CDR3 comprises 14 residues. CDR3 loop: CASSFRANTGELFF. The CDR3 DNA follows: TGTGCCAGCAGCTTCAGGGCGAACACCGGGGAGCTGTTTTTT.

For the CDR3, the DNA is TGCAGCGTTGCCGGGACTAGCGGTCTCCAAGAGACCCAGTACTTC. Protein product: CSVAGTSGLQETQYF. This chain uses TRBV29-1 with TRBJ2-5; 11 bases match TRBD2. V dropped 4 bases and J dropped 1; count of bases not matched to a gene: 5. The CDR3 extends over 15 amino acids. Germline V gene sequence: CDR1 SQVTM, CDR2 ANQGSEA.

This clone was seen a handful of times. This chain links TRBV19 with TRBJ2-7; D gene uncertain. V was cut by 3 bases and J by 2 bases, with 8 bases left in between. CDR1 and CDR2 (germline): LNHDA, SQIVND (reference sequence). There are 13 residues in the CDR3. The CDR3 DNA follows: TGTGCCAGTAGTATTAACTTGGCCTACGAGCAGTACTTC. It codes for CASSINLAYEQYF.

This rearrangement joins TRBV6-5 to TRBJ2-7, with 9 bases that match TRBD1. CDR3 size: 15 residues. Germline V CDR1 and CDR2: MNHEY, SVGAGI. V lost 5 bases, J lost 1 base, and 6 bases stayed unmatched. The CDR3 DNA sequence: TGTGCCAGCAGTATACCCGGGACAGGGTCCTACGAGCAGTACTTC. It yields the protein CASSIPGTGSYEQYF.

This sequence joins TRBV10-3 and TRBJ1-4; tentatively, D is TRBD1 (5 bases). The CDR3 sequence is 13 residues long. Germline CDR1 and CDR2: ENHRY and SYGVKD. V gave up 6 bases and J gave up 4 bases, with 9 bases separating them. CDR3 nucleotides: TGTGCCATCAGCAGGGCTTATAATGAAAAACTGTTTTTT. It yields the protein CAISRAYNEKLFF.

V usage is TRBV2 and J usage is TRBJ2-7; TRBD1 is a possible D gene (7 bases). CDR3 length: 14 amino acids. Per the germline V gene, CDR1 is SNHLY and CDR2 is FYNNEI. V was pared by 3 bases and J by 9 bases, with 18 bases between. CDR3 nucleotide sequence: TGTGCCAGCAGTGATTTGGGCAGGGGGAGGCGGCAGTACTTC. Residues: CASSDLGRGRRQYF.

CDR3: CASSLSDTRGRETQYF. The CDR3 bases are TGTGCCAGCAGCTTGAGCGACACCCGAGGGAGAGAGACCCAGTACTTC. This chain connects TRBV5-4 to TRBJ2-5; D may be TRBD2 (5 bases). V was trimmed by 1 base and J by 4 bases, leaving 17 bases between them. CDR3 size: 16 residues. The germline V gene encodes CDR1 SGHNT and CDR2 YYREEE (reference sequence).

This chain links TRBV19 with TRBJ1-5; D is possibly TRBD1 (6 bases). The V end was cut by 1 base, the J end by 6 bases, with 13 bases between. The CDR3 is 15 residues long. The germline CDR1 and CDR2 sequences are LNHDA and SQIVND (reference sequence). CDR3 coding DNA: TGTGCCAGTAGTATAGGGGGGGGCGCTGGTCAGCCCCAGCATTTT. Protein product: CASSIGGGAGQPQHF.

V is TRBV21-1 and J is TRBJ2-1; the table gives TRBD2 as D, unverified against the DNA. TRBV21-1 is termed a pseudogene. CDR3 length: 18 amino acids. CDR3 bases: TGTGCCAGCAGCAAAGCGCAGTGGGGACTAGCGGTTTACAATGAGCAGTTCTTC. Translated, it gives CASSKAQWGLAVYNEQFF.

The CDR3 loop is CASSQGSPRGTAFSGYGYTF. CDR3 bases: TGTGCCAGCAGCCAAGGAAGTCCGAGGGGGACAGCCTTCTCGGGCTATGGCTACACCTTC. This rearrangement joins TRBV3-1 (or the pseudogene TRBV3-2) to TRBJ1-2; 7 bases are shared with TRBD1. Germline assignment: CDR1 LGHDT and CDR2 YNNKEL (reference sequence). The CDR3 is 20 amino acids. V shed 1 base and J 4 bases; nucleotides not matched to a gene: 21.